This passage covers 20 T cell receptor beta chains from one sample sequenced in a study of T cell changes during pregnancy in multiple sclerosis. Produced via immunoSEQ multiplex PCR; TCRdb's table is partial and in-frame only. The profile shows approximately 120,000 clones, less than 97% of them singletons. Source: peripheral blood, taken after pregnancy. The receptor source for this set is a female donor with multiple sclerosis, enrolled in a pregnancy study.

V is TRBV28 and J is TRBJ2-5; 9 bases map to TRBD2. CDR1 is MDHEN, CDR2 SYDVKM, per germline. The CDR3 runs 14 residues. The V and J ends lost 8 bases and 2 bases, in that order; junction bases with no gene match: 6. CDR3 loop: CASSSGRSQETQYF. The CDR3, as DNA: TGTGCCAGCTCCAGCGGGAGGTCGCAAGAGACCCAGTACTTC.

The chain links TRBV18 to TRBJ2-4; D may be TRBD1 (5 bases). This CDR3 comprises 15 residues. The germline CDR1 and CDR2 sequences are KGHSH and LQKENI. Trimming removed 3 bases from V and 0 bases from J, with 9 bases in between. In DNA form, the CDR3 reads TGTGCCAGCTCACCCCTAGGGGTAGCCAAAAACATTCAGTACTTC. It yields the protein CASSPLGVAKNIQYF.

V is TRBV9 and J is TRBJ1-1, with TRBD1 identical over 8 bases. V lost 3 bases to trimming and J lost 12 bases; unmatched junction nucleotides: 16. This CDR3 spans 15 amino acids. The germline CDR1 and CDR2 sequences are SGDLS and YYNGEE. CDR3 region: CASSEGGQAGSQTFF. CDR3 sequence (DNA): TGTGCCAGCAGCGAGGGGGGACAGGCGGGTTCACAGACTTTCTTT.

The chain has TRBV9 and TRBJ2-1, with 7 bases fitting TRBD2. The CDR3 has 15 amino acids. The trim removed 4 bases at V and 7 bases at J, leaving 11 bases unmatched. Germline CDR1 and CDR2: SGDLS and YYNGEE. Here the CDR3 reads CASSSRGLPSNEQFF. DNA for the CDR3: TGTGCCAGCAGCTCGAGGGGACTACCTAGTAATGAGCAGTTCTTC.

This CDR3 is CASRSGTGNSDEQFF. The CDR3 DNA sequence: TGTGCCAGCAGGTCCGGGACAGGGAACTCGGATGAGCAGTTCTTC. The chain couples TRBV6-5 to TRBJ2-1, with TRBD1 matching 9 bases. Trimming at V came to 6 bases and at J to 8 bases, leaving 11 bases not matched to a gene. This CDR3 has 15 residues. Germline V gene lookup returns CDR1 MNHEY and CDR2 SVGAGI.

The V call is TRBV10-3, the J call TRBJ1-1; D remains unclear. V was shortened by 11 bases and J by 0 bases, with 19 bases between the two germline ends. This CDR3 is 15 amino acids long. Germline assignment: CDR1 ENHRY and CDR2 SYGVKD. The CDR3 loop reads CASTPWTGMNTEAFF. CDR3 DNA: TGTGCCTCGACGCCATGGACGGGGATGAACACTGAAGCTTTCTTT.

The J gene is TRBJ2-1, the V gene TRBV18, with 9 positions matching TRBD1. J lost 9 bases, V lost 0 bases, and 9 bases had no gene match. Germline CDR1 is KGHSH and CDR2 is LQKENI. The CDR3 is 16 residues long. CDR3 coding DNA: TGTGCCAGCTCACCACCGTCTACAGGGGGCGGCAGTGAGCAGTTCTTC. Protein: CASSPPSTGGGSEQFF.

The chain uses TRBV28 and TRBJ1-5, with D possibly matching TRBD1 (6 bases). V was pared by 6 bases and J by 12 bases, with 21 bases between. The CDR3 has 14 amino acids. From germline, CDR1 is MDHEN and CDR2 SYDVKM. CDR3: CASRNPGHRNVQHF. The CDR3 nucleotides read TGTGCCAGCAGAAATCCGGGACACCGGAACGTCCAGCATTTT.

V usage is TRBV9 and J usage is TRBJ2-3, with TRBD2 matching 8 bases. V shed 4 bases, J shed 3 bases, and the junction held 7 bases outside the gene matches. The CDR3 contains 15 residues. Germline V CDR1 and CDR2: SGDLS, YYNGEE. CDR3 sequence: CASSPLAVLTDTQYF. CDR3 coding DNA: TGTGCCAGCAGCCCACTAGCGGTCCTTACAGATACGCAGTATTTT.

For the CDR3, the DNA is TGTGCCAGTAGTATAGAGGTAGGGGCTAGCGGGAGGAGCTCCTACAATGAGCAGTTCTTC. Translation gives CASSIEVGASGRSSYNEQFF. The chain joins TRBV19 to TRBJ2-1, with 11 bases matching TRBD2. The CDR3 consists of 20 residues. Per germline, CDR1 LNHDA and CDR2 SQIVND (reference sequence). V shed 0 bases and J 0 bases; nucleotides not matched to a gene: 10.

The chain carries TRBV28 and TRBJ1-4; possibly TRBD1 for D (6 bases). The CDR3 contains 14 residues. Germline V gene lookup returns CDR1 MDHEN and CDR2 SYDVKM. V gave up 0 bases and J gave up 13 bases, with 15 bases separating them. The CDR3 DNA reads as TGTGCCAGCAGTTTATGGCCCGTCGACAGGAGACTGTTTTTT. Protein: CASSLWPVDRRLFF.

The chain uses TRBV4-1 and TRBJ2-3; a possible D gene is TRBD2 (6 bases). From germline, CDR1 is MGHRA and CDR2 YSYEKL. The V end was cut by 6 bases, the J end by 2 bases, with 15 bases between. The CDR3 totals 15 residues. The CDR3 loop is CASSPETSYTDTQYF. In DNA, the CDR3 is TGCGCCAGCAGTCCAGAGACTAGTTACACAGATACGCAGTATTTT.

The V and J genes are TRBV19 and TRBJ1-2; 9 bases are a match to TRBD1. Germline loops: CDR1 LNHDA, CDR2 SQIVND (reference sequence). This CDR3 has 13 amino acids. With V trimmed by 6 bases and J by 6 bases, 5 bases remained unmatched. The CDR3 bases are TGTGCCAGTAGCCCCGGGACAGGGAATGGCTACACCTTC. Translating gives CASSPGTGNGYTF.

This chain joins TRBV28 and TRBJ2-2; tentative D call: TRBD1 (5 bases). The CDR3 is 13 residues long. Germline V gene sequence: CDR1 MDHEN, CDR2 SYDVKM. Trimming removed 5 bases from V and 6 bases from J, with 10 bases in between. The CDR3 protein is CASSNRFSGELFF. As DNA, the CDR3 is TGTGCCAGCAGTAACAGGTTTTCCGGGGAGCTGTTTTTT.

This chain joins TRBV5-1 and TRBJ2-5, with 10 bases that match TRBD1. Per the germline V gene, CDR1 is SGHRS and CDR2 is YFSETQ. J lost 5 bases, V lost 4 bases, and 8 bases had no gene match. The CDR3 totals 15 residues. Here the CDR3 reads CASSLGTGELETQYF. The CDR3, as DNA: TGCGCCAGCAGCCTGGGGACAGGGGAGTTGGAGACCCAGTACTTC.

This chain uses TRBV28 with TRBJ1-4; D is unclear. The ends were cut back, 2 bases at V and 0 bases at J, with 7 bases in the middle. Germline V gene sequence: CDR1 MDHEN, CDR2 SYDVKM. The CDR3 has 15 residues. CDR3 in DNA: TGTGCCAGCAGTTTAAGCGGGGCAACTAATGAAAAACTGTTTTTT. Translation: CASSLSGATNEKLFF.

This clone has just one count. The chain has TRBV28 and TRBJ1-1; the D gene is possibly TRBD1 (6 bases). V dropped 2 bases and J dropped 0 bases, with 10 bases sitting between them. Germline-derived CDR1 and CDR2 are MDHEN and SYDVKM. This CDR3 has 15 amino acids. CDR3: CASSLRQGMNTEAFF. Here the CDR3 DNA reads TGTGCCAGCAGTTTAAGGCAGGGGATGAACACTGAAGCTTTCTTT.

The J gene is TRBJ2-1, the V gene TRBV18; 7 bases align to TRBD2. The CDR3 has 17 amino acids. The germline V gene encodes CDR1 KGHSH and CDR2 LQKENI. Trimming at V came to 3 bases and at J to 4 bases, leaving 12 bases not matched to a gene. CDR3: CASSPNSAGVRYNEQFF. CDR3 bases: TGTGCCAGCTCACCTAACTCGGCGGGAGTTCGTTACAATGAGCAGTTCTTC.

This chain connects TRBV28 to TRBJ1-4, with TRBD1 identical over 7 bases. The CDR3 runs 16 residues. Germline V CDR1 and CDR2: MDHEN, SYDVKM. V shed 4 bases, J shed 2 bases, and the junction held 7 bases outside the gene matches. The DNA of the CDR3 is TGTGCCAGCAGTTATTCTTCAGGGGGGACTAATGAAAAACTGTTTTTT. Encoded protein: CASSYSSGGTNEKLFF.

The genes are TRBV28 and TRBJ2-1, with TRBD2 identical over 11 bases. Looked up from germline, CDR1 is MDHEN and CDR2 is SYDVKM. V dropped 3 bases and J dropped 13; count of bases not matched to a gene: 5. This CDR3 has 13 residues. Written as DNA, the CDR3 is TGTGCCAGCAGTTTGGGTAGCGGGAGGGGTCAGTTCTTC. Translating it yields CASSLGSGRGQFF.